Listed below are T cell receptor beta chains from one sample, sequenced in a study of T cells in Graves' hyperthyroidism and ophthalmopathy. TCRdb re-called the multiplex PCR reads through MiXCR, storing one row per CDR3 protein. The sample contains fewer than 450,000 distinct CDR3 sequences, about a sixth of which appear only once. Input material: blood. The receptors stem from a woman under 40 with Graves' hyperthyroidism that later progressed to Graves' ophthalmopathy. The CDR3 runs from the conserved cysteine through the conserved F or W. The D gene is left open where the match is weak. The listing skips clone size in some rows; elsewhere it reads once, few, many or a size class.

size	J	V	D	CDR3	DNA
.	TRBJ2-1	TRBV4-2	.	CASSQGRDPAVDEQFF	TGTGCCAGCAGCCAAGGGCGAGATCCCGCGGTCGATGAGCAGTTCTTC
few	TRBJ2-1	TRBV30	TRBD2	CACKRDYSYNEQFF	TGTGCCTGCAAACGGGACTACAGTTACAATGAGCAGTTCTTC
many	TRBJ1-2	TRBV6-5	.	CASSYLQNYGYTF	TGTGCCAGCAGTTATCTACAGAACTATGGCTACACCTTC
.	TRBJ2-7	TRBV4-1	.	CASSPKGGTSYEQYF	TGCGCCAGCAGCCCTAAGGGGGGAACCTCCTACGAGCAGTACTTC
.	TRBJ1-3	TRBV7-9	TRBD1	CASSLWTGGFSGNTIYF	TGTGCCAGCAGCCTCTGGACAGGGGGATTCTCTGGAAACACCATATATTTT
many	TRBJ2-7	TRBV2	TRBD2	CASSASGRGGSYEQYF	TGTGCCAGCAGTGCTAGCGGGAGAGGGGGCTCCTACGAGCAGTACTTC
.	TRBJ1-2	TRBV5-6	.	CASTLDGQDGYTF	TGTGCCAGCACCCTGGACGGGCAGGATGGCTACACCTTC
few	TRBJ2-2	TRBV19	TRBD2	CASSIGRLRGLAGLGWAGELFF	TGTGCCAGTAGTATTGGGAGGCTCCGGGGACTAGCGGGACTGGGTTGGGCCGGGGAGCTGTTTTTT
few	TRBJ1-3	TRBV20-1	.	CSASTRNTIYF	TGCAGTGCTAGCACAAGAAACACCATATATTTT
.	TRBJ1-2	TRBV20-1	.	CSASVTEFYGYTF	TGCAGTGCTAGTGTGACAGAATTCTATGGCTACACCTTC
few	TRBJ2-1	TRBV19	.	CATKPTRGNEQFF	TGTGCCACGAAACCGACTAGGGGAAATGAGCAGTTCTTC
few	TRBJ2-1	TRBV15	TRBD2	CATSPGGRGQFF	TGTGCCACCAGTCCCGGGGGGAGAGGGCAGTTCTTC